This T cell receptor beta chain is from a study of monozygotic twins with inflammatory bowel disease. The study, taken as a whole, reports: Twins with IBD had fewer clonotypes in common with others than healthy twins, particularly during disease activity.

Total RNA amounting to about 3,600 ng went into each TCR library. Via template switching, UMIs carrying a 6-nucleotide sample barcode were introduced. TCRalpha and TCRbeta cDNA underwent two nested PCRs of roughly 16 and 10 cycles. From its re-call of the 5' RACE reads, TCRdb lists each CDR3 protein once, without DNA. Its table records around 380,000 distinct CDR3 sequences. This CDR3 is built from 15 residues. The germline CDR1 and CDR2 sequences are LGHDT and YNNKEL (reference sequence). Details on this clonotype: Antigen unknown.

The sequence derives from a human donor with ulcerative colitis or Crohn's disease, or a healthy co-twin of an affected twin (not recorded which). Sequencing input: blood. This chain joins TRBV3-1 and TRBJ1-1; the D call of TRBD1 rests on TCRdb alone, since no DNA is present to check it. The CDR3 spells CASSQAGLRGSEAFF.